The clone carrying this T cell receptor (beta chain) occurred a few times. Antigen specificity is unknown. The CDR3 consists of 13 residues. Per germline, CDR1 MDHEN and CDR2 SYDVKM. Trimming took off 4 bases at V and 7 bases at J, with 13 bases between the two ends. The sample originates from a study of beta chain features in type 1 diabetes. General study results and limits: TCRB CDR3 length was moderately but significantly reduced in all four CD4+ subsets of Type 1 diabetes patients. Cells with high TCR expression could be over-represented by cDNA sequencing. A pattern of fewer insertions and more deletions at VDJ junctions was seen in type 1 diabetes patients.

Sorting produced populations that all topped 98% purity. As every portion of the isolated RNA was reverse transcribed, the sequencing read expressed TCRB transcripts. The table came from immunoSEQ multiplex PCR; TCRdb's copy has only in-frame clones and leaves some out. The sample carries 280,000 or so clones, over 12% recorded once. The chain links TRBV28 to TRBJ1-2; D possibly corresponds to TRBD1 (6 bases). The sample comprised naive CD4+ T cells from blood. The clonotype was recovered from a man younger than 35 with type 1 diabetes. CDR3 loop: CASSSGQKTGYTF. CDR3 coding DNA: TGTGCCAGCAGTTCCGGACAGAAAACTGGCTACACCTTC.